This TCR beta chain was sequenced in a study of human CD8 memory T cell subsets. CDR3 size: 12 residues. Germline V gene data show CDR1 as SGHDT and CDR2 as YYEEEE. Study results and caveats: In this study, sequencing was restricted to T cell receptor beta chains only. Stem-like memory and precursor exhausted T cells, unlike effector memory cells, were similarly highly diverse. Among the subsets, Chao1 estimates suggested that stem-like memory T cells were more diverse than precursor exhausted T cells.

Regarding this clonotype: Its antigen is not identified.

Preparation of the TCR beta libraries relied on UMI-labeled 5' RACE. Authors' analysis steps: Within each TCR beta library, functional CDR3 beta clonotypes numbered between about 3,000 and 20,000. Reprocessing the 5' RACE reads, TCRdb reports a single entry for every CDR3 protein and omits DNA. The V and J calls, along with clone size, are taken from TCRdb and not from the paper's own processing. The table lists about 18,000 distinct CDR3 sequences. The clonotype comes from a human donor in good health. The J gene is TRBJ2-7, the V gene TRBV5-6. The source material was CD8+ T cells from PBMCs. The CDR3 loop reads CASSLGMHEQYF.